The 32 T cell receptor beta chains listed next were all sequenced from one sample in a study of Graves' ophthalmopathy and Graves' hyperthyroidism. Amplification targeted the TCR beta CDR3 regions, with RNA transcripts as the source material. Scientists carried out first-round RT-PCR using HTBI primers and then a second-round multiplex PCR. TCRdb fed the multiplex PCR reads into MiXCR, producing one record per CDR3 protein. The table includes 400,000 or so distinct CDR3 sequences, about a sixth detected once. The sequencing sample was made of peripheral blood. The receptors originated from an adult woman with stable Graves' hyperthyroidism.

This clonotype was seen ten or more times. The CDR3 bases are TGTGCCAGCAGTTTTCCCGTCGGCAGGGATAACACCGGGGAGCTGTTTTTT. It yields the protein CASSFPVGRDNTGELFF. V and J are TRBV28 and TRBJ2-2, with a weak D call TRBD1 (5 bases). The germline gives CDR1 MDHEN, CDR2 SYDVKM. This CDR3 contains 17 residues. V lost 3 bases and J 2 bases, leaving 16 bases between the germline ends.

This clonotype came up many times. The genes are TRBV6-1 and TRBJ1-2, with D maybe TRBD1 (6 bases). V was shortened by 0 bases and J by 6 bases, with 14 bases between the two germline ends. The CDR3 is 15 residues long. CDR1 is MNHNS, CDR2 SASEGT, per germline. The CDR3 sequence: CASSEAGARLDGYTF. The CDR3, as DNA: TGTGCCAGCAGTGAAGCGGGGGCCCGACTGGATGGCTACACCTTC.

The V call is TRBV9, the J call TRBJ2-5; D possibly matches TRBD1 or TRBD2 (6 bases each). The CDR3 sequence is 17 residues long. CDR1 SGDLS and CDR2 YYNGEE come from the germline V gene. Trimming took off 3 bases at V and 1 base at J, with 19 bases between the two ends. In DNA, the CDR3 is TGTGCCAGCAGCGGAGAAGGAGGCGGGACACCCCAAGAGACCCAGTACTTC. Its translation is CASSGEGGGTPQETQYF.

Ten or more counts support this clonotype. The chain couples TRBV15 to TRBJ1-1; D gene ambiguous. The CDR3 contains 16 residues. Trimming removed 5 bases at V and 1 base at J, with 17 bases between. The germline CDR1 and CDR2 sequences are LNHNV and YYDKDF (reference sequence). CDR3 in DNA: TGTGCCACCAGCGACCCTCGAGTGCGCGAGAACACTGAAGCTTTCTTT. Residues: CATSDPRVRENTEAFF.

V usage is TRBV12-3 or TRBV12-4 and J usage is TRBJ1-1; D gene unclear. There are 14 residues in the CDR3. Trimming left V 6 bases short and J 0 bases short, with 11 bases between. The CDR3 bases are TGTGCCAGCAGACCCGTTAAAATGAACACTGAAGCTTTCTTT. It is translated as CASRPVKMNTEAFF.

This clonotype was seen many times. V and J are TRBV24-1 and TRBJ2-2; tentative D call: TRBD1 (6 bases). Per the germline V gene, CDR1 is KGHDR and CDR2 is SFDVKD. The CDR3 is 15 residues long. Trimming took off 9 bases at V and 10 bases at J, with 23 bases between the two ends. The CDR3 region has the DNA TGTGCCACCGGTATTACGACAGGTGGATCGGAGGAGCTGTTTTTT. As protein: CATGITTGGSEELFF.

Many counts were recorded for this clonotype. This chain connects TRBV11-2 to TRBJ1-2; TRBD1 agrees at 8 bases. The CDR3 has 14 amino acids. J gave up 4 bases and V 1 base, and 2 bases lay outside the gene matches. CDR1 SGHAT and CDR2 FQNNGV come from the germline V gene. CDR3 in DNA: TGTGCCAGCAGCTTAGGGCAGGGGGCCTATGGCTACACCTTC. This gives the protein CASSLGQGAYGYTF.

This clonotype was recorded many times. The chain recombines TRBV29-1 with TRBJ1-2, with D hard to call. Trimming shortened V by 5 bases and J by 3 bases, and 13 bases separated the two germline ends. CDR1 is SQVTM and CDR2 is ANQGSEA in the germline V gene. The length of the CDR3 is 13 residues. The CDR3 loop reads CSVIVREDYGYTF. DNA of the CDR3: TGCAGCGTTATTGTGAGGGAGGACTATGGCTACACCTTC.

A word on this clonotype: This is likely a read error, given that the CDR3 carries no conserved phenylalanine or tryptophan at its end. V is TRBV10-3 and J is TRBJ2-3; 8 bases fit TRBD2. V shed 5 bases and J 5 bases; nucleotides not matched to a gene: 6. The CDR3 is 14 residues long. Germline V CDR1 and CDR2: ENHRY, SYGVKD. The CDR3 is CAISSSGPLDTQYL. CDR3 nucleotide sequence: TGTGCCATCAGTTCTAGCGGGCCTTTAGATACGCAGTATTTG.

This clonotype came up many times. This sequence joins TRBV19 and TRBJ2-5; 7 bases map to TRBD1. The junction had 14 bases not matched to a gene; V was cut back by 8 bases and J by 5 bases. The CDR3 is 15 residues long. Germline CDR1 LNHDA, CDR2 SQIVND (reference sequence). Written as DNA, the CDR3 is TGTGCCAGTTCCCGACAGGGATTAGTGAGGGAGACCCAGTACTTC. This encodes CASSRQGLVRETQYF.

In this sample, this clonotype turned up many times. The J gene is TRBJ1-1, the V gene TRBV18; 12 nucleotides match TRBD1. V lost 5 bases and J lost 7; bases outside the gene matches: 14. CDR3 size: 17 residues. Germline V gene lookup returns CDR1 KGHSH and CDR2 LQKENI. CDR3 region: CASSGSGTGGKAGEAFF. In DNA form, the CDR3 reads TGTGCCAGCTCAGGCTCCGGGACAGGGGGCAAGGCGGGTGAAGCTTTCTTT.

This clonotype was observed a handful of times. The germline gene is not matched at one end of the junction; a read error may be the cause. This chain links TRBV6-1 with TRBJ2-5, with 8 bases that match TRBD1. The germline V gene has CDR1 MNHNS and CDR2 SASEGT. CDR3 length: 17 residues. The chain's CDR3 is CVSSEGCGQGEGETQYF. The DNA of the CDR3 is TGTGTCAGCAGTGAAGGATGTGGACAGGGCGAGGGAGAGACCCAGTACTTC.

V usage is TRBV10-2 and J usage is TRBJ1-1; D is uncertain. Per the germline V gene, CDR1 is WSHSY and CDR2 is SAAADI. CDR3 length equals 14 residues. V was cut by 3 bases and J by 0 bases, with 8 bases left in between. CDR3 region: CASSDNMLNTEAFF. As DNA, the CDR3 is TGCGCCAGCAGTGACAACATGCTGAACACTGAAGCTTTCTTT.

This clonotype was observed at least ten times. CDR3 loop: CASNKFSRRDSPLHF. CDR3 coding DNA: TGTGCCAGCAACAAGTTTTCGCGGAGGGACTCACCCCTCCACTTT. The chain links TRBV28 to TRBJ1-6; the D gene is possibly TRBD1 (5 bases). The CDR3 spans 15 residues. Germline V gives CDR1 MDHEN, CDR2 SYDVKM. V gave up 7 bases and J gave up 10 bases, with 20 bases separating them. The complete variable domain, with remaining parts taken from reference TRBV28 and TRBJ1-6, reads DVKVTQSSRYLVKRTGEKVFLECVQDMDHENMFWYRQDPGLGLRLIYFSYDVKMKEKGDIPEGYSVSREKKERFSLILESASTNQTSMYLCASNKFSRRDSPLHFGNGTRLTVT.

This clonotype was seen ten or more times. The chain couples TRBV6-1 to TRBJ1-5, with a tentative D call TRBD1 (6 bases). The germline gives CDR1 MNHNS, CDR2 SASEGT. The V end lost 7 bases, the J end lost 0 bases, and 13 bases lay between the germline ends. The CDR3 has 15 amino acids. The CDR3 is CASTETGSSNQPQHF. The DNA of the CDR3 is TGTGCCAGCACGGAAACAGGGAGTAGCAATCAGCCCCAGCATTTT.

This clonotype was picked up many times. V is TRBV7-3 and J is TRBJ2-7; D might be TRBD1 or TRBD2, each matching 6 bases. The CDR3 is 15 residues long. V was trimmed by 0 bases and J by 2 bases, leaving 11 bases between them. CDR1 SGHTA and CDR2 FQGTGA come from the germline V gene. CDR3 nucleotides: TGTGCCAGCAGCTTAACAGGGGGGATGGCCTACGAGCAGTACTTC. As protein: CASSLTGGMAYEQYF.

Ten or more counts support this clonotype. V gene TRBV20-1 combines with J gene TRBJ2-7, with 11 bases lining up with TRBD2. The germline V gene encodes CDR1 DFQATT and CDR2 SNEGSKA (reference sequence). Losses at the gene ends were 5 bases for V and 0 bases for J; bases not matched to a gene: 9. The CDR3 contains 16 residues. In nucleotides, the CDR3 is TGCAGTGCTCAGGGACTAGCGGCCGCTAGCTCCTACGAGCAGTACTTC. Encoded protein: CSAQGLAAASSYEQYF.

This clonotype was observed many times. V and J are TRBV7-2 and TRBJ2-7; 7 bases fit TRBD1. CDR1 is SGHTA, CDR2 FQGNSA, per germline. CDR3 size: 15 residues. V gave up 8 bases and J gave up 0 bases; unmatched junction bases: 10. CDR3 protein: CASSYLRDSSYEQYF. The CDR3 DNA follows: TGTGCCAGCTCCTATCTAAGGGACAGCTCCTACGAGCAGTACTTC.

This clonotype has a count of ten or more. This chain uses TRBV4-3 with TRBJ2-7; TRBD2 aligns across 8 bases. Germline V lookup: CDR1 LGHNA, CDR2 YSLEER. V was pared by 4 bases and J by 2 bases, with 10 bases of the junction left unmatched. The CDR3 has 16 residues. For the CDR3, the DNA is TGCGCCAGCAGCCTAAGTCTCACTAGCGGTACCTACGAGCAGTACTTC. This codes for CASSLSLTSGTYEQYF.

This clonotype has more than one count but fewer than ten. The CDR3 DNA reads as TGCAGTGCTAGTGCCGCTAGCGGGAGGAACACCGGGGAGCTGTTTTTT. Translation: CSASAASGRNTGELFF. This chain uses TRBV20-1 with TRBJ2-2, with 10 nucleotides matching TRBD2. V was pared by 3 bases and J by 1 base, with 5 bases of the junction left unmatched. There are 16 residues in the CDR3. CDR1 is DFQATT, CDR2 SNEGSKA, per germline (reference sequence).

This clonotype was detected ten times or more. The rearrangement uses TRBV2 and TRBJ1-5; the D gene is possibly TRBD1 (6 bases). V lost 6 bases and J lost 2, with 11 bases in between. In germline, CDR1 is SNHLY, CDR2 FYNNEI. The CDR3 runs to 14 residues. The CDR3 reads CASSRDTGNQPQHF. The DNA of the CDR3 is TGTGCCAGCAGCCGGGACACGGGCAATCAGCCCCAGCATTTT.

This clonotype was seen many times. This chain links TRBV6-5 with TRBJ1-6; D may be TRBD1 (5 bases). The length of the CDR3 is 16 residues. Trimming took 4 bases from V and 3 from J, leaving 13 bases between them. Germline CDR1 MNHEY, CDR2 SVGAGI. The CDR3 DNA reads as TGTGCCAGCAGTTCCCTCGACAGAGGCTATAATTCACCCCTCCACTTT. Its protein is CASSSLDRGYNSPLHF.

This clonotype was recorded many times. V gene TRBV7-6 combines with J gene TRBJ1-1, with D perhaps matching TRBD1 (5 bases). The germline V and J ends were trimmed by 5 bases and 1 base, with 11 bases remaining between them. The germline CDR1 and CDR2 sequences are SGHVS and FNYEAQ. CDR3 length equals 14 residues. In DNA form, the CDR3 reads TGTGCCAGCAGCCCCGGGGGAGCGAACACTGAAGCTTTCTTT. This encodes CASSPGGANTEAFF.

This clonotype was counted many times. The chain is built from TRBV12-3 or TRBV12-4 and TRBJ1-6; 8 bases are shared with TRBD1. This CDR3 has 15 residues. The V gene end was trimmed by 3 bases and the J gene end by 7 bases; junction bases not matched to a gene: 5. Here the CDR3 DNA reads TGTGCCAGCAGTTTTACAGGGGGTAGGAATTCACCCCTCCACTTT. This gives the protein CASSFTGGRNSPLHF.

This clonotype was seen only a few times. A read error is possible here, since a much larger clone lies one base away. The chain recombines TRBV11-2 with TRBJ2-2, with D tentatively TRBD2 (5 bases). Germline V gene lookup returns CDR1 SGHAT and CDR2 FQNNGV. The CDR3 extends over 16 amino acids. Written as DNA, the CDR3 is TGTGCCAGCAGCCCGAGGGCCCATCTGACCACCGGGGAGCTGTGTTTT. Residues: CASSPRAHLTTGELCF. The full variable domain, with the rest looked up from reference TRBV11-2 and TRBJ2-2, is EAGVAQSPRYKIIEKRQSVAFWCNPISGHATLYWYQQILGQGPKLLIQFQNNGVVDDSQLPKDRFSAERLKGVDSTLKIQPAKLEDSAVYLCASSPRAHLTTGELCFGEGSRLTVL.

This clonotype came up many times. The chain uses TRBV27 and TRBJ1-1; the D is unclear. This CDR3 has 13 amino acids. Germline CDR1 reads MNHEY; CDR2 reads SMNVEV (reference sequence). The V gene lost 5 bases and the J gene lost 8 bases, with 15 bases spanning the gap. The CDR3 sequence is CASSDLITLEAFF. CDR3 DNA sequence: TGTGCCAGCAGTGACCTAATCACGCTAGAAGCTTTCTTT.

The genes are TRBV7-2 and TRBJ1-2, with TRBD1 matching 11 bases. Germline trimming cut 3 bases from V and 7 bases from J; bases unmatched to any gene: 4. CDR1 and CDR2 (germline): SGHTA, FQGNSA. This CDR3 is built from 14 residues. The CDR3: CASSFGQGAGGYTF. In DNA, the CDR3 is TGTGCCAGCAGCTTTGGACAGGGGGCGGGTGGCTACACCTTC. The full variable domain, in which reference TRBV7-2 and TRBJ1-2 provide the parts outside the CDR3, is GAGVSQSPSNKVTEKGKDVELRCDPISGHTALYWYRQSLGQGLEFLIYFQGNSAPDKSGLPSDRFSAERTGGSVSTLTIQRTQQEDSAVYLCASSFGQGAGGYTFGSGTRLTVV.

This clonotype was detected ten times or more. This sequence joins TRBV27 and TRBJ1-1; maybe TRBD1 (5 bases). The V end lost 6 bases, the J end lost 2 bases, and 13 bases lay between the germline ends. The V gene's germline CDR1 is MNHEY and CDR2 SMNVEV (reference sequence). The CDR3 consists of 14 residues. The CDR3 is CASSLGTGNTEAFF. The CDR3 DNA is TGTGCCAGCAGCCTTGGGACGGGAAACACTGAAGCTTTCTTT.

There are a few counts of this clonotype. A junction boundary mismatches the germline segment, possibly from a read error. The V gene is TRBV11-2, the J gene TRBJ2-4; TRBD2 aligns across 9 bases. This CDR3 is built from 18 residues. Germline CDR1 and CDR2: SGHAT and FQNNGV. The CDR3 DNA reads TGTGCCAGCAGCCAGGGGCGGGAGGGCCTATTCCCCCAAAACATTAAGTACTTC. Its translation is CASSQGREGLFPQNIKYF.

This clonotype has ten or more counts. This chain uses TRBV20-1 with TRBJ1-2; the match to TRBD1 covers 7 bases. CDR1 is DFQATT, CDR2 SNEGSKA, per germline (reference sequence). Trimming cost V 0 bases and J 5 bases; bases outside gene matches: 6. CDR3 length equals 14 residues. Here the CDR3 reads CSARDLDRVYGYTF. CDR3 DNA: TGCAGTGCTAGAGACTTAGACAGGGTTTATGGCTACACCTTC.

This clonotype has a count of ten or more. V and J are TRBV6-1 and TRBJ1-5; no clear D. This CDR3 has 12 amino acids. Per the germline V gene, CDR1 is MNHNS and CDR2 is SASEGT. Trimming left V 8 bases short and J 1 base short, with 6 bases between. Written as DNA, the CDR3 is TGTGCCAGCCGGGCAAGCAATCAGCCCCAGCATTTT. Its protein is CASRASNQPQHF.

This clonotype was seen at least ten times. DNA of the CDR3: TGTGCCAGCAGTTACTCGATGGGGAACACTGAAGCTTTCTTT. Translated: CASSYSMGNTEAFF. J is TRBJ1-1 and V is TRBV6-5; D gene unclear. CDR1 and CDR2 (germline): MNHEY, SVGAGI. The CDR3 is 14 amino acids. Trimming pared 0 bases from V and 1 base from J, leaving 6 bases between.